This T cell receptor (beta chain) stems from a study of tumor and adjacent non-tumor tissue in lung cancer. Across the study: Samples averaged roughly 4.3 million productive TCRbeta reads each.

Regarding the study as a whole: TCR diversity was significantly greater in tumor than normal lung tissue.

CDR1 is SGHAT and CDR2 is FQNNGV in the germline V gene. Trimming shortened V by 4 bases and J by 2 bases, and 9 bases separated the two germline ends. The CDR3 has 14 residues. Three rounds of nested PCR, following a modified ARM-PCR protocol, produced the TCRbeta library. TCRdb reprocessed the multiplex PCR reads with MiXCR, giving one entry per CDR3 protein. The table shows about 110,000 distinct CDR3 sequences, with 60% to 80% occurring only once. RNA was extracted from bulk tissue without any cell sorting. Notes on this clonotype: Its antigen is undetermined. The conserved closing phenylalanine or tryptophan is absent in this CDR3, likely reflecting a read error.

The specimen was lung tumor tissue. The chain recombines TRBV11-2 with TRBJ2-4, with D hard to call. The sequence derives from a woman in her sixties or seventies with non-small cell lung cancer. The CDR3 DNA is TGTGCCAGCAGCTACAGTTTGTCCAAAAACATTCAGTACTAT. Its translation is CASSYSLSKNIQYY.